What follows are 31 T cell receptor beta chains derived from one specimen sequenced in a study of OX40 agonist ivuxolimab in advanced cancers. Data came from immunoSEQ multiplex PCR; TCRdb stores just in-frame clones and leaves some out. The sample comprises tens of thousands of clones, 75% to 90% of which are singletons, and about a fifth rests with the top ten. The source material was CD4+ or CD8+ T cells sorted from blood, sampled in a trial of the OX40 agonist ivuxolimab. All receptors derive from an adult with an advanced solid tumor such as melanoma, head and neck, liver or kidney cancer.

This sequence joins TRBV28 and TRBJ2-5; the match to TRBD2 covers 8 bases. The CDR3 covers 17 residues. The ends lost 7 bases at V and 5 bases at J; junction bases unmatched: 18. The germline V gene has CDR1 MDHEN and CDR2 SYDVKM. CDR3 nucleotides: TGTGCCAGCAAAGTTTATGGGACTAGTGAAGATCAGGAGACCCAGTACTTC. Encoded protein: CASKVYGTSEDQETQYF. The whole variable domain, remainder taken from reference TRBV28 and TRBJ2-5, is DVKVTQSSRYLVKRTGEKVFLECVQDMDHENMFWYRQDPGLGLRLIYFSYDVKMKEKGDIPEGYSVSREKKERFSLILESASTNQTSMYLCASKVYGTSEDQETQYFGPGTRLLVL.

The rearrangement uses TRBV7-9 and TRBJ1-2; 7 bases are shared with TRBD1. The V segment lost 5 bases and the J segment 6 bases; nucleotides outside the gene matches: 9. Germline V gives CDR1 SEHNR, CDR2 FQNEAQ (reference sequence). The CDR3 has 14 residues. Written as DNA, the CDR3 is TGTGCCAGCAGCGCAACAGGGGAGCGTGATGGCTACACCTTC. It codes for CASSATGERDGYTF.

The rearrangement joins TRBV5-6 to TRBJ1-2; D ambiguous. The V and J ends lost 4 bases and 0 bases respectively, with 7 bases between them. This CDR3 spans 13 amino acids. Germline lookup yields CDR1 SGHDT and CDR2 YYEEEE. This CDR3 is CASSPGANYGYTF. The CDR3 DNA is TGTGCCAGCAGCCCGGGAGCTAACTATGGCTACACCTTC.

V usage is TRBV5-6 and J usage is TRBJ1-3, with a weak D call TRBD1 (6 bases). Deletions cut 4 bases from V and 0 bases from J, with 11 bases between. Germline CDR1 and CDR2: SGHDT and YYEEEE. This CDR3 has 15 residues. The CDR3 DNA follows: TGTGCCAGCAGCCCAGGACAGTCCTCTGGAAACACCATATATTTT. Protein product: CASSPGQSSGNTIYF.

The CDR3 region is CASSFNEQFF. The CDR3 DNA reads TGTGCCAGCAGCTTCAATGAGCAGTTCTTC. The chain uses TRBV5-8 and TRBJ2-1; no firm D call. In germline, CDR1 is SGHTS, CDR2 YDEGEE. With 2 bases removed from V and 6 bases from J, the gap between germline ends came to 0 bases. CDR3 length: 10 residues.

The chain has TRBV13 and TRBJ1-1; D remains unclear. CDR3 size: 14 residues. V gave up 5 bases and J gave up 0 bases, with 10 bases separating them. Germline V CDR1 and CDR2: PRHDT, FYEKMQ (reference sequence). CDR3 DNA: TGTGCCAGCAGCCTGGCCGATTTGAACACTGAAGCTTTCTTT. Translation: CASSLADLNTEAFF.

This sequence joins TRBV28 and TRBJ1-1, with TRBD1 matching over 7 bases. Unmatched junction bases numbered 11, after V lost 6 bases and J lost 7 bases. This CDR3 region has 14 residues. CDR1 and CDR2 from the germline V gene are MDHEN and SYDVKM. The CDR3 bases are TGTGCCAGCAGACAAGACAGGGACTCGATTGAAGCTTTCTTT. Its protein product is CASRQDRDSIEAFF.

V usage is TRBV2 and J usage is TRBJ2-7; a possible D gene is TRBD1 (6 bases). The CDR3 runs to 12 residues. Per the germline V gene, CDR1 is SNHLY and CDR2 is FYNNEI. The ends were cut back, 10 bases at V and 5 bases at J, with 15 bases in the middle. CDR3 sequence reads: CAIQGKYNEQYF. CDR3 DNA sequence: TGTGCCATACAGGGCAAGTACAACGAGCAGTACTTC.

This clone was counted once. This sequence joins TRBV5-8 and TRBJ2-7; TRBD2 aligns across 11 bases. The germline V gene has CDR1 SGHTS and CDR2 YDEGEE. The junction had 4 bases not matched to a gene; V was cut back by 5 bases and J by 0 bases. There are 15 residues in the CDR3. The CDR3 nucleotides are TGTGCCAGCAGATTCACTAGCGGGGGCTCCTACGAGCAGTACGTC. This translates into CASRFTSGGSYEQYV.

As DNA, the CDR3 is TGTGCCACCAGCAGCAGGGGTAACTATGGCTACACCTTC. Protein: CATSSRGNYGYTF. The chain links TRBV15 to TRBJ1-2; TRBD1 might be the D (6 bases). The CDR3 contains 13 residues. Germline V CDR1 and CDR2: LNHNV, YYDKDF (reference sequence). Between the trimmed V and J ends, which lost 3 bases and 1 base, there was a span of 6 bases.

The V gene is TRBV7-2, the J gene TRBJ2-3, with 8 bases matching TRBD2. The length of the CDR3 is 16 residues. Trimming at V came to 4 bases and at J to 0 bases, leaving 6 bases not matched to a gene. Germline CDR1 and CDR2: SGHTA and FQGNSA. CDR3 nucleotides: TGTGCCAGCAGCTCCCGGACTAGCTTGAGCACAGATACGCAGTATTTT. Translating gives CASSSRTSLSTDTQYF.

The chain is built from TRBV5-4 and TRBJ2-2, with D unresolved. In germline, CDR1 is SGHNT, CDR2 YYREEE (reference sequence). V lost 3 bases, J lost 3 bases, and 3 bases lay in between. The CDR3 extends over 12 amino acids. CDR3: CASSSDTGELFF. CDR3 DNA: TGTGCCAGCAGCTCCGACACCGGGGAGCTGTTTTTT.

The genes are TRBV7-9 and TRBJ1-5; a weak D match, TRBD1 (6 bases). The germline CDR1 and CDR2 sequences are SEHNR and FQNEAQ (reference sequence). V was pared by 3 bases and J by 5 bases, with 11 bases between. The CDR3 has 14 residues. The DNA of the CDR3 is TGTGCCAGCAGCTTGGACAGTTCCTATCAGCCCCAGCATTTT. Translated: CASSLDSSYQPQHF.

The rearrangement uses TRBV5-1 and TRBJ1-1; the match to TRBD1 covers 7 bases. The V segment lost 5 bases and the J segment 4 bases; nucleotides outside the gene matches: 11. CDR3 length: 15 residues. Germline V gene data show CDR1 as SGHRS and CDR2 as YFSETQ. The CDR3 DNA reads TGCGCCAGCAGAGACACAGGGGAGCATGTCACTGAAGCTTTCTTT. The encoded protein is CASRDTGEHVTEAFF.

The chain combines TRBV9 with TRBJ1-6; 7 bases agree with TRBD1. The CDR3 consists of 15 residues. J gave up 5 bases and V 4 bases, and 6 bases lay outside the gene matches. Germline V gene sequence: CDR1 SGDLS, CDR2 YYNGEE. CDR3 residues: CASSPGDSNNSPLHF. In DNA, the CDR3 is TGTGCCAGCAGCCCCGGGGACAGCAATAATTCACCCCTCCACTTT.

The CDR3 coding sequence is TGTGCCAGCAGTGATAAACCCGGGGAGCTGTTTTTT. Translated: CASSDKPGELFF. This rearrangement joins TRBV25-1 to TRBJ2-2; no definite D call. Trimming cost V 3 bases and J 6 bases, with 5 bases left between them. The CDR3 contains 12 residues. CDR1 and CDR2 (germline): MGHDK, SYGVNS.

The chain joins TRBV7-6 to TRBJ2-3; 13 bases align to TRBD2. With 5 bases clipped from V and 3 bases from J, the junction kept 5 bases outside the gene matches. Per the germline V gene, CDR1 is SGHVS and CDR2 is FNYEAQ. The CDR3 contains 16 residues. The CDR3 is CASSLTSGGVTDTQYF. The CDR3 DNA reads TGTGCCAGCAGCCTTACTAGCGGGGGGGTGACAGATACGCAGTATTTT.

The chain combines TRBV9 with TRBJ2-2; D remains ambiguous. V gave up 3 bases and J gave up 3 bases, with 12 bases separating them. Germline V gene lookup returns CDR1 SGDLS and CDR2 YYNGEE. The CDR3 is 15 amino acids. CDR3 amino acids: CASSEDGWDTGELFF. The CDR3 region has the DNA TGTGCCAGCAGCGAAGACGGGTGGGACACCGGGGAGCTGTTTTTT.

The rearrangement links TRBV4-1 to TRBJ2-3, with 8 bases matching TRBD2. The CDR3 totals 17 residues. Germline V lookup: CDR1 MGHRA, CDR2 YSYEKL. V trimming: 3 bases; J trimming: 2 bases; junction bases outside the gene matches: 10. CDR3 nucleotides: TGCGCCAGCAGCCACTCCCCCGGGACTAGAGACACAGATACGCAGTATTTT. It is translated as CASSHSPGTRDTDTQYF.

This rearrangement joins TRBV4-3 to TRBJ2-3; a weak D match, TRBD2 (7 bases). The V end was cut by 3 bases, the J end by 3 bases, with 22 bases between. Germline assignment: CDR1 LGHNA and CDR2 YSLEER. CDR3 length: 18 residues. The CDR3 DNA sequence: TGCGCCAGCAGCCACTCCCCCGGTGGTAGGGGGGGGACAGATACGCAGTATTTT. This gives the protein CASSHSPGGRGGTDTQYF.

V gene TRBV7-2 combines with J gene TRBJ1-5; D possibly corresponds to TRBD1 (6 bases). CDR3 length: 15 residues. CDR1 is SGHTA and CDR2 is FQGNSA in the germline V gene. Trimming left V 5 bases short and J 3 bases short, with 14 bases between. CDR3 DNA sequence: TGTGCCAGCAGCGAATGGGGGGGGCACAATCAGCCCCAGCATTTT. Amino acid sequence: CASSEWGGHNQPQHF.

The rearrangement uses TRBV9 and TRBJ2-1; D ambiguous. Trimming stripped 0 bases from V and 3 bases from J, with 7 bases between. Germline CDR1 is SGDLS and CDR2 is YYNGEE. CDR3 length: 14 residues. The CDR3 DNA is TGTGCCAGCAGCGTAGAAGGAAACTACAATGAGCAGTTCTTC. Protein: CASSVEGNYNEQFF. The full variable domain, its missing parts supplied by reference TRBV9 and TRBJ2-1, is DSGVTQTPKHLITATGQRVTLRCSPRSGDLSVYWYQQSLDQGLQFLIQYYNGEERAKGNILERFSAQQFPDLHSELNLSSLELGDSALYFCASSVEGNYNEQFFGPGTRLTVL.

V usage is TRBV9 and J usage is TRBJ1-5; D unclear. Trimming shortened V by 4 bases and J by 5 bases, and 10 bases separated the two germline ends. This CDR3 is built from 13 residues. The V gene's germline CDR1 is SGDLS and CDR2 YYNGEE. DNA for the CDR3: TGTGCCAGCAGCCCCTTTCCACATCAGCCCCAGCATTTT. Its translation is CASSPFPHQPQHF.

This chain joins TRBV6-5 and TRBJ1-2; D call uncertain. The CDR3 has 14 residues. From germline, CDR1 is MNHEY and CDR2 SVGAGI. V lost 0 bases, J lost 2 bases, and 7 bases lay in between. In DNA form, the CDR3 reads TGTGCCAGCAGTTACTCTCAAGGAAACTATGGCTACACCTTC. This gives the protein CASSYSQGNYGYTF.

This chain joins TRBV27 and TRBJ2-7, with 14 nucleotides matching TRBD2. In germline, CDR1 is MNHEY, CDR2 SMNVEV (reference sequence). This CDR3 is built from 16 residues. Trimming took 5 bases from V and 3 from J; bases not matched to a gene: 6. CDR3 amino acids: CASSTLGLAGGYEQYF. The CDR3 DNA sequence: TGTGCCAGCAGTACCCTAGGACTAGCGGGGGGCTACGAGCAGTACTTC.

CDR3 in amino acids: CASSSSRDSGRHF. Here the CDR3 DNA reads TGTGCCAGCAGCTCCTCCAGGGACTCGGGGCGCCACTTT. The J gene is TRBJ1-6, the V gene TRBV11-2; maybe TRBD1 (5 bases). The CDR3 has 13 amino acids. Germline CDR1 SGHAT, CDR2 FQNNGV. Between the trimmed V and J ends, which lost 4 bases and 18 bases, there was a span of 19 bases.

The CDR3: CASSFEQPRDTQYF. CDR3 bases: TGTGCCAGCAGTTTTGAACAGCCCAGGGATACGCAGTATTTT. The J gene is TRBJ2-3, the V gene TRBV28, with D uncertain. V shed 3 bases and J shed 6 bases, with 13 bases lying between them. CDR1 is MDHEN and CDR2 is SYDVKM in the germline V gene. The CDR3 loop spans 14 amino acids.

V usage is TRBV28 and J usage is TRBJ2-1, with TRBD1 matching over 7 bases. CDR1 is MDHEN and CDR2 is SYDVKM in the germline V gene. This CDR3 comprises 13 residues. J lost 6 bases, V lost 4 bases, and 3 bases had no gene match. CDR3 sequence (DNA): TGTGCCAGCAGTTCGACAGGGACCAATGAGCAGTTCTTC. This gives the protein CASSSTGTNEQFF.

The V call is TRBV28, the J call TRBJ2-3; possible D gene TRBD2, 5 bases. Trimming stripped 6 bases from V and 4 bases from J, with 14 bases between. Germline loops: CDR1 MDHEN, CDR2 SYDVKM. The CDR3 is 14 residues long. The CDR3 spells CASSRFGVADTQYF. In DNA form, the CDR3 reads TGTGCCAGCAGCAGGTTCGGGGTCGCAGATACGCAGTATTTT.

The genes are TRBV6-5 and TRBJ2-3; D not certain. V lost 10 bases to trimming and J lost 0 bases, with 5 bases between them. CDR1 and CDR2 (germline): MNHEY, SVGAGI. This CDR3 spans 11 amino acids. The CDR3 is CATSSTDTQYF. For the CDR3, the DNA is TGTGCCACCAGCAGCACAGATACGCAGTATTTT.

In nucleotides, the CDR3 is TGTGCCAGCAGCTCCGGGGGTGCGGGAGATACGCAGTATTTT. It is translated as CASSSGGAGDTQYF. The gene calls are TRBV7-3 and TRBJ2-3; weak D call: TRBD2 (6 bases). V lost 4 bases and J 5 bases, leaving 13 bases between the germline ends. This CDR3 region has 14 residues. CDR1 and CDR2 (germline): SGHTA, FQGTGA.